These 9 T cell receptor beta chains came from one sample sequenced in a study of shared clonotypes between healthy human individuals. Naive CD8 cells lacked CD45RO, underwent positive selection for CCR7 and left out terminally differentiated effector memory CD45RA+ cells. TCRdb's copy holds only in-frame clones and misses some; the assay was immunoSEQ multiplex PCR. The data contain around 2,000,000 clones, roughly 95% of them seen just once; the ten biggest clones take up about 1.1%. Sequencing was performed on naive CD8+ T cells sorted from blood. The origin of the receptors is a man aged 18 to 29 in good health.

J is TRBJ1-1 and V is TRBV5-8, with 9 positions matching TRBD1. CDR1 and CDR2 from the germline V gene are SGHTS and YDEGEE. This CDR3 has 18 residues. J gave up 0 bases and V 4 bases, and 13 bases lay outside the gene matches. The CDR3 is CASSLPTGGIRVNTEAFF. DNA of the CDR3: TGTGCCAGCAGCCTTCCGACAGGGGGAATTAGGGTGAACACTGAAGCTTTCTTT.

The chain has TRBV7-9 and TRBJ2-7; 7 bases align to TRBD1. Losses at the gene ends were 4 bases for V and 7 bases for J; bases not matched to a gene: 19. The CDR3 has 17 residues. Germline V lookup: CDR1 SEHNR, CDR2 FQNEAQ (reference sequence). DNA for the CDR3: TGTGCCAGCAGCTCCCCCTTTTTAGGGACAGCGCTTCTTGAGCAGTACTTC. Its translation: CASSSPFLGTALLEQYF.

CDR3 sequence (DNA): TGTGCCAGCAGCTTGCTCGCGGAGAATCAGCCCCAGCATTTT. Translation: CASSLLAENQPQHF. J is TRBJ1-5 and V is TRBV5-6; no clear D. Per the germline V gene, CDR1 is SGHDT and CDR2 is YYEEEE. Trimming took off 1 base at V and 4 bases at J, with 9 bases between the two ends. The CDR3 has 14 residues. Looking up the rest from reference TRBV5-6 and TRBJ1-5 gives the full variable domain: DAGVTQSPTHLIKTRGQQVTLRCSPKSGHDTVSWYQQALGQGPQFIFQYYEEEERQRGNFPDRFSGHQFPNYSSELNVNALLLGDSALYLCASSLLAENQPQHFGDGTRLSIL.

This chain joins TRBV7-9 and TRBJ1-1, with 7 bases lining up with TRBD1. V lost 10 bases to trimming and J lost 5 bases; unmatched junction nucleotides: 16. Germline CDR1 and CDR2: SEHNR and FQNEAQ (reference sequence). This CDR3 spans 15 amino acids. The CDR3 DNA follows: TGTGCCACAACTGATAAGGGGGCCCGCTTAACTGAAGCTTTCTTT. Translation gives CATTDKGARLTEAFF.

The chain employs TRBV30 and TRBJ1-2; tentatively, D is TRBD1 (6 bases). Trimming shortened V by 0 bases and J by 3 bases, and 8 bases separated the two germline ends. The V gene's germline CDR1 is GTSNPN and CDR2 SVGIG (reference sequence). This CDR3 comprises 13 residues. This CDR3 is CAWSVNRDYGYTF. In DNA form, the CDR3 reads TGTGCCTGGAGTGTAAACAGGGACTATGGCTACACCTTC.

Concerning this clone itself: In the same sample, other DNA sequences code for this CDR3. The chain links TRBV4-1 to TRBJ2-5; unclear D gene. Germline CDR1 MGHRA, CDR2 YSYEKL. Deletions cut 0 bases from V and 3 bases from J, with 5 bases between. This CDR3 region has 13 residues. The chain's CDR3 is CASSQDPEETQYF. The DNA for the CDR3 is TGCGCCAGCAGCCAAGACCCGGAAGAGACCCAGTACTTC.

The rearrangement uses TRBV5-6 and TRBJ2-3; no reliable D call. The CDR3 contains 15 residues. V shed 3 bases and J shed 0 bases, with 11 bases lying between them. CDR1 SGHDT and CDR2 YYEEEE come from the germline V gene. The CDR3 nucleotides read TGTGCCAGCAGCTCTGACATCGCTAGCACAGATACGCAGTATTTT. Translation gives CASSSDIASTDTQYF.

The DNA for the CDR3 is TGCGCCAGCAGCCCTCTCGTTGAGACAGAGGGAGTTTATGCCGGGGAGCTGTTTTTT. This codes for CASSPLVETEGVYAGELFF. V gene TRBV5-1 combines with J gene TRBJ2-2; tentatively, D is TRBD1 or TRBD2 (5 bases each). CDR3 length: 19 amino acids. The germline V gene has CDR1 SGHRS and CDR2 YFSETQ. Trimming removed 4 bases from V and 6 bases from J, with 28 bases in between.

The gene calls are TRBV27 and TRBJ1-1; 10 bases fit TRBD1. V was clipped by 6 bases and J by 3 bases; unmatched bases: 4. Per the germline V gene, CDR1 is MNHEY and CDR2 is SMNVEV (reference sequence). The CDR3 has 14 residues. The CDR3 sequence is CASSSGQGYTEAFF. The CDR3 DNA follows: TGTGCCAGCAGCTCGGGACAGGGGTACACTGAAGCTTTCTTT.